The clone carrying this T cell receptor beta chain has a single count. This CDR3 spans 13 amino acids. Trimming cost V 8 bases and J 7 bases; bases outside gene matches: 4. Looked up from germline, CDR1 is MNHEY and CDR2 is SVGAGI. The data are from a study of blood T cell repertoires in COVID-19. TCRdb keeps only in-frame clones here, not all; method: immunoSEQ multiplex PCR. Here the sample spans around 250,000 clones, around 83% being singletons. The sequence was obtained from a man under 40 who had recovered from COVID-19. This sequence joins TRBV6-5 and TRBJ1-6; TRBD1 matches 8 bases. The sequenced material came from peripheral blood. The CDR3 here is CASEDRDNSPLHF. The CDR3 DNA reads TGTGCCAGCGAGGACAGGGACAATTCACCCCTCCACTTT.